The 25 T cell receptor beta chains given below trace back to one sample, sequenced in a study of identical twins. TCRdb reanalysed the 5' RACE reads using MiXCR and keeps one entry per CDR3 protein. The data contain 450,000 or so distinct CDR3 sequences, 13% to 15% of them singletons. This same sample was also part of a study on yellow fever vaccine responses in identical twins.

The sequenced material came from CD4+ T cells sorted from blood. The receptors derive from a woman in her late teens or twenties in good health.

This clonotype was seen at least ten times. The CDR3 loop reads CSARDRDREDNEQFF. CDR3 sequence (DNA): TGCAGTGCTAGAGATCGGGACAGGGAGGATAATGAGCAGTTCTTC. The chain has TRBV20-1 and TRBJ2-1, with 9 bases fitting TRBD1. The germline V gene has CDR1 DFQATT and CDR2 SNEGSKA (reference sequence). V shed 0 bases and J 7 bases; nucleotides not matched to a gene: 7. The CDR3 has 15 amino acids.

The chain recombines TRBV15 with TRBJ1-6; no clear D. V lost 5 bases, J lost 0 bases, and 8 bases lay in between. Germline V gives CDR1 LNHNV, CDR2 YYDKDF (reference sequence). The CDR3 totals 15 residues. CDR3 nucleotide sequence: TGTGCCACCAGCGAAAGGAGCTCCTATAATTCACCCCTCCACTTT. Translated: CATSERSSYNSPLHF.

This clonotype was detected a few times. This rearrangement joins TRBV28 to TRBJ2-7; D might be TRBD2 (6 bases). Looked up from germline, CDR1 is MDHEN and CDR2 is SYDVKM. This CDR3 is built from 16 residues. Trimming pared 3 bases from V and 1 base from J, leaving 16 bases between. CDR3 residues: CASSFSSRGNSYEQYF. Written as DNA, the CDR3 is TGTGCCAGCAGTTTTTCCTCACGGGGGAATTCCTACGAGCAGTACTTC.

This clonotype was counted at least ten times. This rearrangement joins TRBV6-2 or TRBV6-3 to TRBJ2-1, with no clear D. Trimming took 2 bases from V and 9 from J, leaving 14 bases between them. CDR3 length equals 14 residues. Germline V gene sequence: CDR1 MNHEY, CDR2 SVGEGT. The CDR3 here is CASSYHPLVPEQFF. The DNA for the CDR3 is TGTGCCAGCAGTTACCACCCCCTAGTGCCTGAGCAGTTCTTC.

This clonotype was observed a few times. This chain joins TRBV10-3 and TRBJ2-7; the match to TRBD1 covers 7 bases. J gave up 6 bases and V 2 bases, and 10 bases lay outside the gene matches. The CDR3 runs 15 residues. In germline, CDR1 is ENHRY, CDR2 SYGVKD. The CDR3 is CAISEDRVRLGEQYF. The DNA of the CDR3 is TGTGCCATCAGTGAGGACAGGGTGAGACTGGGCGAGCAGTACTTC.

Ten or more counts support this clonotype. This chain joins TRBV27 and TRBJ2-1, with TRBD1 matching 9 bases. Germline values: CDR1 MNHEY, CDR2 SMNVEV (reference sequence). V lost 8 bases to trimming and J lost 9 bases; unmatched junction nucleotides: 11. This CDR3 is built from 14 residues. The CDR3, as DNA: TGTGCCAGCCGCGCGGGACAGGGAACGACTGAGCAGTTCTTC. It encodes CASRAGQGTTEQFF.

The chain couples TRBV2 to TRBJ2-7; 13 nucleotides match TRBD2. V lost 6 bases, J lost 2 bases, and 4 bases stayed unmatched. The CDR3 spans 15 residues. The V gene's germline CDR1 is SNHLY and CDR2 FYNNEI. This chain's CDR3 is CASRGLAGPAYEQYF. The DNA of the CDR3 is TGTGCCAGCAGGGGACTAGCGGGACCCGCCTACGAGCAGTACTTC.

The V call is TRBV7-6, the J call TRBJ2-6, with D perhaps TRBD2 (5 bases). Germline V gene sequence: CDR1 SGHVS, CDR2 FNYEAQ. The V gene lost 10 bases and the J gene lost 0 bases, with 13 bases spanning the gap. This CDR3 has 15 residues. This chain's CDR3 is CAISLGSSGANVLTF. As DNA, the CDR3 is TGTGCCATTTCACTGGGGAGCTCTGGGGCCAACGTCCTGACTTTC.

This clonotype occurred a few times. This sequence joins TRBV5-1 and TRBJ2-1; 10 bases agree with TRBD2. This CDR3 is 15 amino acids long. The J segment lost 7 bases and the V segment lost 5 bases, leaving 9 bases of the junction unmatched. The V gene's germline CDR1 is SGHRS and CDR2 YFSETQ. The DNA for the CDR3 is TGCGCCAGCAGTTTAACTAGCGGGGAAGGGAATGAGCAGTTCTTC. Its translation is CASSLTSGEGNEQFF.

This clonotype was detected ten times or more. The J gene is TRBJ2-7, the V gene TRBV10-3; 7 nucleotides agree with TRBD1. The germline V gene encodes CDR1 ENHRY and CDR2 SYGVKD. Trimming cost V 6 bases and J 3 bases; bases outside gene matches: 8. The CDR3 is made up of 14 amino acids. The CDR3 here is CAIRSGQALYEQYF. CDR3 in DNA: TGTGCCATCAGGTCCGGACAGGCGCTCTACGAGCAGTACTTC.

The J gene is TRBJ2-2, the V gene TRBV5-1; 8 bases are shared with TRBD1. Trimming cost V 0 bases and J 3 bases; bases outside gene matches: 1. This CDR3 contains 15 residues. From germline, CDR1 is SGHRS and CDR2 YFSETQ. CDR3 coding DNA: TGCGCCAGCAGCTTGGTGGACAGGGACACCGGGGAGCTGTTTTTT. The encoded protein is CASSLVDRDTGELFF.

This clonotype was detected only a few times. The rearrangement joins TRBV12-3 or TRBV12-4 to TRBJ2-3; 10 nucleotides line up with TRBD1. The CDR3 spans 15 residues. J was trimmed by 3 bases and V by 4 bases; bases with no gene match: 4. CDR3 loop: CASSSGQGVTDTQYF. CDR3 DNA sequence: TGTGCCAGCAGTTCTGGACAGGGGGTTACAGATACGCAGTATTTT.

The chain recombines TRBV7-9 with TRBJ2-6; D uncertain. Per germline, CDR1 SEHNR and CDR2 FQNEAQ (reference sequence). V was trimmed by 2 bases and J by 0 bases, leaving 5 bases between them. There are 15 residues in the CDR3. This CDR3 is CASSLRTSGANVLTF. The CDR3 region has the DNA TGTGCCAGCAGCTTAAGAACCTCTGGGGCCAACGTCCTGACTTTC. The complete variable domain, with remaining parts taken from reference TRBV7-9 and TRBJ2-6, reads DTGVSQNPRHKITKRGQNVTFRCDPISEHNRLYWYRQTLGQGPEFLTYFQNEAQLEKSRLLSDRFSAERPKGSFSTLEIQRTEQGDSAMYLCASSLRTSGANVLTFGAGSRLTVL.

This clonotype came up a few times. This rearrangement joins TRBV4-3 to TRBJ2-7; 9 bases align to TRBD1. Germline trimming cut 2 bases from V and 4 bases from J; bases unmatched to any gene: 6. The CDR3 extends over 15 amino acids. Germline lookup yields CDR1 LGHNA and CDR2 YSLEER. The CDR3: CASSQTGGGGYEQYF. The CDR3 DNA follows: TGCGCCAGCAGCCAAACAGGGGGCGGTGGATACGAGCAGTACTTC.

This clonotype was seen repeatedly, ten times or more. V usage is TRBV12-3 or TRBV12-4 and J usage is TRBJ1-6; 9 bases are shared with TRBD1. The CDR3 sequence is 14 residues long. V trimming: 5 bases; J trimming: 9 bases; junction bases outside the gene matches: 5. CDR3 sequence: CASSKQGARSPLHF. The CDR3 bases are TGTGCCAGCAGTAAACAGGGGGCGCGTTCACCCCTCCACTTT.

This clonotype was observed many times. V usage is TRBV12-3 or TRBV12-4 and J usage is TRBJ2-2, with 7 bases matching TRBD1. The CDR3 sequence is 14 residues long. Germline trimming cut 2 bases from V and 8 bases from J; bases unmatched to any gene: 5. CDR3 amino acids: CASSLFRDSGELFF. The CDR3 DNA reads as TGTGCCAGCAGTTTATTCCGGGACAGTGGGGAGCTGTTTTTT.

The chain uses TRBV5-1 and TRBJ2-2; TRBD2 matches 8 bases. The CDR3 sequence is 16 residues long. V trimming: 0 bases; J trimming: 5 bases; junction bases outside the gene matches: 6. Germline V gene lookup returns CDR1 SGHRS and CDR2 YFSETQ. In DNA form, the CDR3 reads TGCGCCAGCAGCTTGGAGGCGGGGGGCCGTACCGGGGAGCTGTTTTTT. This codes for CASSLEAGGRTGELFF.

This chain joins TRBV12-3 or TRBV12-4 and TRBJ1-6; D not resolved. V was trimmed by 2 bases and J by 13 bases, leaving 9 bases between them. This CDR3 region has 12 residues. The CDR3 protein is CASSLQSAPLHF. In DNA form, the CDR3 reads TGTGCCAGCAGTTTACAGTCGGCGCCCCTCCACTTT.

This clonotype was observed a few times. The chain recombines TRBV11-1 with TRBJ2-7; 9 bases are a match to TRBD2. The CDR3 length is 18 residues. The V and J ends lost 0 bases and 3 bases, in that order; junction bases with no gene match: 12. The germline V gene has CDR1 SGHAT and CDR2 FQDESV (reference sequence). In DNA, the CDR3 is TGTGCCAGCAGCTTAGCGAACCCAGGACTAGCGAACATCTACGAGCAGTACTTC. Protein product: CASSLANPGLANIYEQYF.

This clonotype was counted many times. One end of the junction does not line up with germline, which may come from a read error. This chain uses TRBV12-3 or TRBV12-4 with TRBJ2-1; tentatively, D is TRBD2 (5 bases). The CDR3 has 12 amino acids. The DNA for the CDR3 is TGTGTCAGCGGAGGACCCTACAATGAGCAGTTCTTC. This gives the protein CVSGGPYNEQFF.

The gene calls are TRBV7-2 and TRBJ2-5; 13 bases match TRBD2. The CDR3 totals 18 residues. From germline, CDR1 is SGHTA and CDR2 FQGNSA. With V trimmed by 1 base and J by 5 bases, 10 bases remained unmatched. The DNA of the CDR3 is TGTGCCAGCAGCTTAGTGTCGGGACTAGCGGGGAATGTTGAGACCCAGTACTTC. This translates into CASSLVSGLAGNVETQYF. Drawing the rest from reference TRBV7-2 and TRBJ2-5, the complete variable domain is GAGVSQSPSNKVTEKGKDVELRCDPISGHTALYWYRQSLGQGLEFLIYFQGNSAPDKSGLPSDRFSAERTGGSVSTLTIQRTQQEDSAVYLCASSLVSGLAGNVETQYFGPGTRLLVL.

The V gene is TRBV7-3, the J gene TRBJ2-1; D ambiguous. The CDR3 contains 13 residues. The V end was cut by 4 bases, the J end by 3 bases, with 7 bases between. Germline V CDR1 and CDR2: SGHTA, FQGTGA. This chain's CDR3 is CASSSSLYNEQFF. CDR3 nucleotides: TGTGCCAGCAGCTCCTCCCTCTACAATGAGCAGTTCTTC.

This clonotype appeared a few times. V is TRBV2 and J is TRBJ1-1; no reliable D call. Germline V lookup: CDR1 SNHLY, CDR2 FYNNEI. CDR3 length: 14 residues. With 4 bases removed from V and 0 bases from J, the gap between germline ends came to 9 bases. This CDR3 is CASSGSALNTEAFF. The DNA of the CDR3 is TGTGCCAGCAGTGGTTCTGCATTGAACACTGAAGCTTTCTTT.

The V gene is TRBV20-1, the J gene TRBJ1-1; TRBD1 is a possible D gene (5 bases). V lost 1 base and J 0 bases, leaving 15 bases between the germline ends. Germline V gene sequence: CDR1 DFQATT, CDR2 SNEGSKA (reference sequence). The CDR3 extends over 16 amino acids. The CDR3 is CSARGPGGHMNTEAFF. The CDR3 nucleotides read TGCAGTGCTAGAGGCCCGGGAGGACATATGAACACTGAAGCTTTCTTT.

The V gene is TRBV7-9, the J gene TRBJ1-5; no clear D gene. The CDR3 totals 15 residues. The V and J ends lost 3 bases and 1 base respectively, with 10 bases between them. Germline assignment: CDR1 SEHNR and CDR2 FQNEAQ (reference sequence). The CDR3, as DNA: TGTGCCAGCAGCTTGGGCAGGTCGAGCAATCAGCCCCAGCATTTT. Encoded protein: CASSLGRSSNQPQHF.